The rows below give T cell receptor beta chains drawn from one sample of a study of early T cells in non-severe SARS-CoV-2 infection. MiXCR, applied by TCRdb to the 5' RACE reads, yields one record per CDR3 protein. This table has 45,000 to 55,000 distinct CDR3 sequences, 11% appearing once. Sequencing input: whole blood. Every receptor here comes from an adult who was a healthcare worker with PCR-confirmed SARS-CoV-2 infection or an uninfected control (not recorded which). CDR3s include the opening cysteine and the closing phenylalanine or tryptophan. The D gene is left open where the match is weak. Size values are once, few and many counts, or a class for expanded clones, and some rows have none.

j_call d_call cdr3_length v_call clone_size cdr3_aa cdr3_nt
TRBJ2-5 - 11 TRBV29-1 - CSVEYQETQYF TGCAGCGTTGAATACCAAGAGACCCAGTACTTC
TRBJ1-1 - 13 TRBV7-9 few CASSYIQNTEAFF TGTGCCAGCAGCTACATCCAGAACACTGAAGCTTTCTTT
TRBJ2-3 - 15 TRBV6-6 many CASSQYKTRTDTQYF TGTGCCAGCAGCCAATACAAGACCCGCACAGATACGCAGTATTTT
TRBJ2-7 - 15 TRBV11-2 few CASSSPRGTTYEQYF TGTGCCAGCAGCTCCCCCCGGGGCACTACCTACGAGCAGTACTTC
TRBJ1-5 TRBD1 13 TRBV12-3/TRBV12-4 few CASRYDRDRPQHF TGTGCCAGCAGATACGACAGGGACCGGCCCCAGCATTTT
TRBJ2-6 TRBD1 14 TRBV29-1 - CSVAGGSGANVLTF TGCAGCGTTGCAGGGGGCTCTGGGGCCAACGTCCTGACTTTC
TRBJ1-2 TRBD1 14 TRBV3-1 - CASSFREARGPYTF TGTGCCAGCAGTTTTCGGGAGGCCAGGGGGCCCTACACCTTC
TRBJ2-3 - 16 TRBV10-3 - CAISESRLVNTDTQYF TGTGCCATCAGTGAGTCGCGGCTCGTCAACACAGATACGCAGTATTTT
TRBJ2-2 - 11 TRBV12-3/TRBV12-4 many CASRLTGELFF TGTGCCAGCCGACTCACCGGGGAGCTGTTTTTT
TRBJ2-2 - 16 TRBV3-2 few CASSQPWVGNTGELFF TGTGCCAGCAGCCAGCCCTGGGTGGGGAACACCGGGGAGCTGTTTTTT
TRBJ2-5 TRBD1 15 TRBV11-3 many CASSPQGTVQETQYF TGTGCCAGCAGCCCGCAAGGGACAGTTCAAGAGACCCAGTACTTC
TRBJ2-7 - 13 TRBV11-2 many CASSSTGTYEQYF TGTGCCAGCAGCTCAACTGGGACCTACGAGCAGTACTTC
TRBJ2-7 - 15 TRBV10-1 many CASSESVDRGYEQYF TGCGCCAGCAGTGAGTCGGTTGACCGGGGCTACGAGCAGTACTTC
TRBJ2-3 TRBD2 13 TRBV12-3/TRBV12-4 few CASRLAGVNTQYF TGTGCCAGCAGACTAGCGGGAGTTAATACGCAGTATTTT
TRBJ2-1 - 11 TRBV29-1 many CSGDTFNEQFF TGCAGCGGGGACACTTTCAATGAGCAGTTCTTC
TRBJ2-3 - 12 TRBV10-2 few CASSDEADTQYF TGCGCCAGCAGTGATGAGGCAGATACGCAGTATTTT
TRBJ1-4 TRBD1 16 TRBV18 - CASSHKTGTANEKLFF TGTGCCAGCTCACACAAGACCGGGACAGCAAATGAAAAACTGTTTTTT
TRBJ2-7 - 14 TRBV2 once CASSEQGLSYEQYF TGTGCCAGCAGTGAACAGGGGCTCTCCTACGAGCAGTACTTC
TRBJ2-1 TRBD1 13 TRBV7-2 many CARNVGTVNEQFF TGTGCCAGAAATGTAGGGACAGTGAATGAGCAGTTCTTC
TRBJ2-7 TRBD2 16 TRBV7-2 few CASSPWTSGTFGEQYF TGTGCCAGCAGCCCCTGGACTAGCGGGACCTTCGGCGAGCAGTACTTC
TRBJ2-1 - 14 TRBV29-1 many CSAIQASSYNEQFF TGCAGCGCTATTCAGGCGAGCTCCTACAATGAGCAGTTCTTC
TRBJ2-7 - 12 TRBV7-9 - CASSFVERGQYF TGTGCCAGCAGCTTCGTTGAGAGGGGGCAGTACTTC
TRBJ1-2 - 15 TRBV11-2 - CASSLDLNGAAGYTF TGTGCCAGCAGCTTAGATCTTAATGGGGCCGCTGGCTACACCTTC
TRBJ2-7 - 13 TRBV7-9 many CASSLGSFYEQYF TGTGCCAGCAGCTTAGGTAGTTTCTACGAGCAGTACTTC
TRBJ1-5 - 13 TRBV30 medium-sized CAWGAGGPQPQHF TGTGCCTGGGGGGCCGGGGGCCCTCAGCCCCAGCATTTT
TRBJ1-6 TRBD1 15 TRBV13 few CASSFRTGKNSPLHF TGTGCCAGCAGCTTTCGGACAGGGAAGAACTCACCCCTCCACTTT
TRBJ2-7 TRBD1 13 TRBV2 many CASSARTGGEQYF TGTGCCAGCAGTGCCCGGACAGGCGGCGAGCAGTACTTC
TRBJ2-4 - 16 TRBV20-1 many CSARDRRNHLGNIQYF TGCAGTGCTAGAGATCGCAGAAACCACTTAGGCAACATTCAGTACTTC
TRBJ2-3 - 12 TRBV4-1 many CASSQGSDTQYF TGCGCCAGCAGCCAAGGAAGCGACACGCAGTATTTT
TRBJ1-3 TRBD1 14 TRBV29-1 - CSTLDRGSGNTIYF TGCAGCACCCTCGACAGGGGTTCTGGAAACACCATATATTTT
TRBJ1-2 TRBD1 13 TRBV5-6 many CASSFRDRGQYTF TGTGCCAGCAGTTTCCGGGACAGGGGGCAATACACCTTC
TRBJ1-5 - 13 TRBV2 - CASSDQLEQPQHF TGTGCCAGCAGTGACCAGCTCGAACAGCCCCAGCATTTT
TRBJ2-1 - 12 TRBV4-1 - CASSKRGNEQFF TGCGCCAGCAGCAAGCGAGGGAATGAGCAGTTCTTC
TRBJ2-2 - 14 TRBV12-3/TRBV12-4 few CASSLATDGGELFF TGTGCCAGCAGTTTAGCGACAGATGGCGGGGAGCTGTTTTTT
TRBJ2-7 TRBD1 14 TRBV4-1 few CASSPWDSLGEQYF TGCGCCAGCAGCCCATGGGACAGCTTGGGTGAGCAGTACTTC
TRBJ1-1 - 12 TRBV9 - CASSETTGEAFF TGTGCCAGCAGCGAGACCACAGGGGAAGCTTTCTTT
TRBJ2-5 TRBD2 17 TRBV5-1 few CASSAGLAGEASETQYF TGCGCCAGCAGCGCGGGACTAGCGGGAGAAGCCTCAGAGACCCAGTACTTC
TRBJ2-3 - 14 TRBV6-1 few CASRSGAEVDTQYF TGTGCCAGCAGGTCGGGGGCCGAGGTAGATACGCAGTATTTT
TRBJ1-2 TRBD1 18 TRBV20-1 - CSAPEGMTGLLSNYGYTF TGCAGTGCTCCCGAGGGCATGACAGGGCTGCTCAGTAACTATGGCTACACCTTC
TRBJ2-1 - 14 TRBV2 many CASSDTGPGGEQFF TGTGCCAGCAGTGATACCGGGCCCGGCGGTGAGCAGTTCTTC
TRBJ2-3 - 15 TRBV25-1 - CASSEGERATDTQYF TGTGCCAGCAGTGAAGGGGAGCGGGCCACAGATACGCAGTATTTT
TRBJ2-4 TRBD1 15 TRBV28 many CASSLTGVNKNIQYF TGTGCCAGCAGTTTAACAGGGGTAAACAAAAACATTCAGTACTTC
TRBJ2-7 TRBD1 15 TRBV12-3/TRBV12-4 - CASSFKQGRRDEQYF TGTGCCAGCAGTTTTAAACAGGGGCGCCGGGACGAGCAGTACTTC
TRBJ2-3 - 15 TRBV5-4 few CASSLAAGGGDTQYF TGTGCCAGCAGCTTGGCGGCAGGGGGGGGAGATACGCAGTATTTT
TRBJ2-3 TRBD2 17 TRBV5-6 - CASSLRLAGGGTDTQYF TGTGCCAGCAGCTTGCGCCTAGCGGGAGGAGGCACAGATACGCAGTATTTT
TRBJ2-7 - 14 TRBV28 - CASNQGGSSYEQYF TGTGCCAGCAACCAGGGGGGCAGCTCCTACGAGCAGTACTTC
TRBJ2-1 - 12 TRBV10-3 many CAIRAGPNEQFF TGTGCCATCAGGGCAGGGCCCAATGAGCAGTTCTTC
TRBJ2-5 TRBD1 13 TRBV7-2 few CASSSVTGQTQYF TGTGCCAGCAGCTCTGTGACAGGGCAGACCCAGTACTTC
TRBJ2-7 - 15 TRBV7-7 many CASSSDGPKRYEQYF TGTGCCAGCAGCTCCGATGGACCAAAACGCTACGAGCAGTACTTC
TRBJ2-1 TRBD2 16 TRBV2 few CASSELGLGPYNEQFF TGTGCCAGCAGTGAACTGGGACTAGGCCCCTACAATGAGCAGTTCTTC
TRBJ2-7 - 11 TRBV12-3/TRBV12-4 - CASSLDRSRYF TGTGCCAGCAGTTTAGATAGATCTCGGTACTTC
TRBJ1-2 TRBD1 16 TRBV6-1 many CASSEGGTGVPKGYTF TGTGCCAGCAGTGAAGGTGGGACAGGGGTCCCCAAGGGCTACACCTTC
TRBJ1-2 TRBD1 12 TRBV19 - CASSTGTASYTF TGTGCCAGTAGTACCGGGACAGCTTCCTACACCTTC